This T cell receptor beta chain was identified during a study of blood T cell repertoires in COVID-19. On the study more broadly: Sources were T cells, B-cell-depleted T cells, or PBMCs; the material itself was cDNA or gDNA.

The CDR3 runs 17 residues. CDR1 and CDR2 (germline): MGHDK, SYGVNS. With V trimmed by 0 bases and J by 5 bases, 10 bases remained unmatched. Original handling: The authors estimated nucleated cell counts from reference gene primer amplification. Profiled with immunoSEQ multiplex PCR; TCRdb holds only in-frame clones, not every one. The V and J calls and clone size were taken over from that table, and D and trimming were inferred from the DNA. This table has approximately 220,000 clones, approximately 90% appearing once. This sequence was found in a man between 60 and 70 years old who had recovered from COVID-19. Sequenced sample: peripheral blood. The chain is built from TRBV25-1 and TRBJ2-5; 9 bases match TRBD2. This chain's CDR3 is CASSEYSLAGRGETQYF. In DNA form, the CDR3 reads TGTGCCAGCAGTGAATATTCCCTAGCGGGACGGGGGGAGACCCAGTACTTC.